A single sample is the source of the 29 T cell receptor beta chains below, sequenced in a study of CXCR3-negative and CXCR3-positive naive CD8 T cells. The authors made the TRB cDNA libraries by 5' RACE using UMI labels. After re-calling the 5' RACE reads, TCRdb lists one entry per CDR3 protein, DNA absent. The specimen's table records some 9,600 distinct CDR3 sequences. The sample taken for sequencing was naive CXCR3- CD8+ T cells from blood. Stated subset: CD45RO-CCR7+CD27+CD95- naive CD8+ T cells lacking CXCR3 (TNR3-). The receptors come from a human donor in good health. Some clones in this sample may be carry-over from other donors' samples.

This chain links TRBV28 with TRBJ2-7; the D call of TRBD2 rests on TCRdb alone, since no DNA is present to check it. Germline V CDR1 and CDR2: MDHEN, SYDVKM. The CDR3 extends over 14 amino acids. CDR3 loop: CASSLTSGIYEQYF.

This clonotype shows up as medium-sized by frequency. The gene calls are TRBV11-3 and TRBJ2-2; TCRdb gives TRBD2 as the D gene, but with no DNA this cannot be confirmed. Germline lookup yields CDR1 SGHNT and CDR2 YENEEA. The CDR3 is 15 residues long. The CDR3 is CASSSTGTSKGELFF.

This clonotype ranks as medium-sized (0.01 to 0.1%) in terms of frequency. The rearrangement joins TRBV20-1 to TRBJ2-3; as DNA is missing, the TRBD2 call by TCRdb cannot be tested. The CDR3 has 14 amino acids. The germline gives CDR1 DFQATT, CDR2 SNEGSKA (reference sequence). The CDR3 loop is CSAPNSGRTDTQYF.

The rearrangement joins TRBV7-8 to TRBJ1-4; TCRdb calls TRBD1, which cannot be checked without DNA. Germline CDR1 and CDR2: SGHVS and FQNEAQ. CDR3 length: 14 amino acids. This CDR3 is CASSLARENAKLFF.

V usage is TRBV12-3 or TRBV12-4 and J usage is TRBJ2-2; TCRdb's D call of TRBD2 is untestable without DNA. The CDR3 has 14 residues. This chain's CDR3 is CASSLLENTGELFF.

The rearrangement joins TRBV9 to TRBJ1-2; TCRdb picks TRBD1, but there is no DNA to check that call. Germline-derived CDR1 and CDR2 are SGDLS and YYNGEE. The CDR3 loop spans 13 amino acids. The CDR3 sequence: CASSEQGALGYTF.

The V and J genes are TRBV12-3 or TRBV12-4 and TRBJ2-2. The CDR3 loop spans 12 amino acids. The CDR3 loop reads CASNLNTGELFF.

The chain links TRBV27 to TRBJ2-1; TCRdb calls TRBD1, which cannot be checked without DNA. The CDR3 has 14 residues. The germline V gene encodes CDR1 MNHEY and CDR2 SMNVEV (reference sequence). The CDR3 sequence: CASSSSATFYEQFF.

V usage is TRBV29-1 and J usage is TRBJ2-1; TCRdb reports TRBD1, a call that lacks DNA to check it against. The length of the CDR3 is 12 residues. Germline CDR1 SQVTM, CDR2 ANQGSEA. CDR3 sequence: CSDTGQGNEQFF.

According to its frequency, this clonotype is medium-sized. The V call is TRBV21-1, the J call TRBJ2-2; TCRdb designates TRBD1, a call that cannot be tested without DNA. TRBV21-1 is a recognized pseudogene. The CDR3 is 16 residues long. The CDR3 sequence is CASSNSGTGNTGELFF.

The J gene is TRBJ2-5, the V gene TRBV7-9; TCRdb's assignment of TRBD2 cannot be checked, as there is no DNA. The CDR3 is 16 amino acids. CDR1 and CDR2 (germline): SEHNR, FQNEAQ (reference sequence). This CDR3 reads CASSSTQRGGSKTQYF.

V and J are TRBV15 and TRBJ2-1; with no DNA, the TCRdb D assignment of TRBD2 cannot be verified. The CDR3 loop spans 16 amino acids. Germline V gene lookup returns CDR1 LNHNV and CDR2 YYDKDF (reference sequence). The CDR3: CATSSARLAAYNEQFF.

This clonotype shows up as medium-sized by frequency. J is TRBJ1-1 and V is TRBV27; TCRdb indicates TRBD1, and absent DNA this call remains unverified. This CDR3 comprises 14 residues. Germline V CDR1 and CDR2: MNHEY, SMNVEV (reference sequence). CDR3 sequence reads: CASSLGQGGPEAFF.

The V and J genes are TRBV7-6 and TRBJ2-1; TCRdb returns TRBD1, unconfirmable since there is no DNA. Germline V lookup: CDR1 SGHVS, CDR2 FNYEAQ. CDR3 length: 16 residues. The CDR3: CASSLGDGSPYDEQFF.

This clonotype counts as medium-sized by frequency. V gene TRBV19 combines with J gene TRBJ2-1. The CDR3 is 11 amino acids. Germline assignment: CDR1 LNHDA and CDR2 SQIVND (reference sequence). CDR3 sequence reads: CASRAHNEQFF.

This chain links TRBV18 with TRBJ1-5; absent DNA, TCRdb's TRBD1 call cannot be checked. This CDR3 contains 16 residues. Germline V lookup: CDR1 KGHSH, CDR2 LQKENI. CDR3 in amino acids: CASSPTAGGSNQPQHF.

This clonotype is deemed medium-sized (0.01 to 0.1%) by its frequency. The chain uses TRBV9 and TRBJ2-3; TCRdb outputs TRBD1, but without DNA this stays unchecked. Germline V gives CDR1 SGDLS, CDR2 YYNGEE. This CDR3 contains 15 residues. The CDR3 protein is CASSEGGFHTDTQYF.

Considering frequency, this clonotype is medium-sized. The chain employs TRBV7-9 and TRBJ2-1; the D call from TCRdb, TRBD2, cannot be confirmed without DNA. CDR3 size: 18 residues. Germline V gives CDR1 SEHNR, CDR2 FQNEAQ (reference sequence). The CDR3 reads CASSLVTAGGPENNEQFF.

The rearrangement links TRBV19 to TRBJ1-1. Germline CDR1 and CDR2: LNHDA and SQIVND (reference sequence). The CDR3 is 12 residues long. CDR3 amino acids: CASDVSGTEAFF.

The chain recombines TRBV5-1 with TRBJ1-1. This CDR3 region has 14 residues. Germline CDR1 is SGHRS and CDR2 is YFSETQ. The CDR3 is CASTLGGPNTEAFF.

The gene calls are TRBV5-6 and TRBJ2-1; TCRdb returns TRBD1, unconfirmable since there is no DNA. The germline gives CDR1 SGHDT, CDR2 YYEEEE. This CDR3 is built from 16 residues. CDR3 region: CASSKPRDPSRDEQFF. The variable domain in full, with the rest retrieved from reference TRBV5-6 and TRBJ2-1, is DAGVTQSPTHLIKTRGQQVTLRCSPKSGHDTVSWYQQALGQGPQFIFQYYEEEERQRGNFPDRFSGHQFPNYSSELNVNALLLGDSALYLCASSKPRDPSRDEQFFGPGTRLTVL.

The CDR3 region is CASSQDGGETQYF. The rearrangement uses TRBV14 and TRBJ2-5; no DNA is available, so the TRBD2 call from TCRdb remains unchecked. This CDR3 comprises 13 residues. Germline V gene data show CDR1 as SGHDN and CDR2 as FVKESK.

The CDR3: CASRAAAGYTF. The rearrangement uses TRBV2 and TRBJ1-2. Germline V gene data show CDR1 as SNHLY and CDR2 as FYNNEI. This CDR3 has 11 residues.

J is TRBJ1-5 and V is TRBV24-1; with no DNA, the TCRdb D assignment of TRBD1 cannot be verified. Germline loops: CDR1 KGHDR, CDR2 SFDVKD. This CDR3 is built from 17 residues. CDR3 sequence: CATSDRSGGRSNQPQHF.

According to its frequency, this clonotype is medium-sized (0.01 to 0.1%). This rearrangement joins TRBV6-6 to TRBJ2-1; TCRdb picks TRBD2, but there is no DNA to check that call. Germline CDR1 reads MNHNY; CDR2 reads SVGAGI (reference sequence). The CDR3 covers 14 residues. The CDR3 protein is CATGSGGSRNEQFF.

The V call is TRBV12-3 or TRBV12-4, the J call TRBJ1-1; TCRdb's D call, TRBD1, is unchecked because there is no DNA. The CDR3 has 12 amino acids. This chain's CDR3 is CASTTGSTEAFF.

This clonotype is deemed medium-sized by its frequency. This chain connects TRBV13 to TRBJ2-2; TCRdb returns TRBD1, unconfirmable since there is no DNA. CDR1 and CDR2 (germline): PRHDT, FYEKMQ (reference sequence). The CDR3 has 14 amino acids. CDR3 residues: CASSLRGNTGELFF.

This clonotype is medium-sized (0.01 to 0.1%) by frequency. This rearrangement joins TRBV29-1 to TRBJ2-3; TCRdb names TRBD1, which stays unverified in the absence of DNA. This CDR3 is built from 13 residues. Germline CDR1 SQVTM, CDR2 ANQGSEA. CDR3 region: CSVEGQGADTQYF.

Judged by frequency, this clonotype is medium-sized (0.01 to 0.1%). This chain connects TRBV12-3 or TRBV12-4 to TRBJ2-6. This CDR3 is 14 amino acids long. The CDR3: CASSSTPGANVLTF.